Sequencing of this TCR beta chain was carried out in a study of blood T cell repertoires in COVID-19. Study details: Sample material is recorded as cDNA or gDNA derived from T cells, B-cell-depleted T cells, or PBMCs.

Original methodology: How many nucleated cells were present was estimated from reference gene primer amplification. Sequencing was performed with immunoSEQ multiplex PCR; in TCRdb, only in-frame clones are kept and a portion is missing. V, J and clone size derive from that table, while D and trimming were established from the DNA sequence. The sample yields a few hundred thousand clones, 85% seen once. V shed 4 bases and J 10 bases; nucleotides not matched to a gene: 7. The CDR3 has 13 amino acids. Germline V lookup: CDR1 SQVTM, CDR2 ANQGSEA. The genes are TRBV29-1 and TRBJ1-6, with TRBD1 matching over 7 bases. This receptor was taken from a woman in her forties or fifties with active or convalescent COVID-19. The material sequenced was peripheral blood. In DNA form, the CDR3 reads TGCAGCGTTGGAGGGACAGCGGGCTCACCCCTCCACTTT. As protein: CSVGGTAGSPLHF.